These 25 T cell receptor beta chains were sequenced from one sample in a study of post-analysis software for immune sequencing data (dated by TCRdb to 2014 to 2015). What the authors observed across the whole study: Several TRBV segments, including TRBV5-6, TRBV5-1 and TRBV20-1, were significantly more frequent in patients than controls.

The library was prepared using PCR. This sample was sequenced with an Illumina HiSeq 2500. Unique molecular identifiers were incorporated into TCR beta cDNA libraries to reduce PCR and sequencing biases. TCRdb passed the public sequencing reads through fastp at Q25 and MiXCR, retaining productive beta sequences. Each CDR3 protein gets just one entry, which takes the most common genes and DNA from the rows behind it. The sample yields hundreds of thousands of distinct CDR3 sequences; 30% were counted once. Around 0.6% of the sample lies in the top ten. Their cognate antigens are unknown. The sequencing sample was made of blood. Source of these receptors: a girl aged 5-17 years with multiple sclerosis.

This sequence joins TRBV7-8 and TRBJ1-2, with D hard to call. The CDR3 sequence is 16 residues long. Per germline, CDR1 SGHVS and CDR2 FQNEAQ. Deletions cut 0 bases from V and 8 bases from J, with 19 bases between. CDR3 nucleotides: TGTGCCAGCAGCTTAGCGTCTCAAGGAAAAGGGTGGGGCTACACCTTC. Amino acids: CASSLASQGKGWGYTF.

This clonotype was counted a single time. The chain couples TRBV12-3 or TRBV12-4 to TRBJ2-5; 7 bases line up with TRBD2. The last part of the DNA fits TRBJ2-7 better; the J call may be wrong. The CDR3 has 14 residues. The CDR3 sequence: CASTLRGGPNEQYF. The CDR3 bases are TGTGCCAGCACCCTTAGGGGAGGGCCTAACGAGCAGTACTTC.

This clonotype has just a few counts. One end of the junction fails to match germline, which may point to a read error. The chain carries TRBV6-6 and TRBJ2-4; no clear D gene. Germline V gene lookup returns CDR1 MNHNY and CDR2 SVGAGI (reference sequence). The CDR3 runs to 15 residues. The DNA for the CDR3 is TGTGCCAGTAGTTATACGTCAGGATCGTTGGACATTCAGTACTTC. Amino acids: CASSYTSGSLDIQYF.

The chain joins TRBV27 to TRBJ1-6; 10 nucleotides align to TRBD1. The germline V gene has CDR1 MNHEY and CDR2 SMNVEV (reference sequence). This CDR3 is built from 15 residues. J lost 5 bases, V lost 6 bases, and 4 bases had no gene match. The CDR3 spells CASSTGQGDNSPLHF. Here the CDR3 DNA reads TGTGCCAGCAGCACAGGACAGGGGGATAATTCACCCCTCCACTTT.

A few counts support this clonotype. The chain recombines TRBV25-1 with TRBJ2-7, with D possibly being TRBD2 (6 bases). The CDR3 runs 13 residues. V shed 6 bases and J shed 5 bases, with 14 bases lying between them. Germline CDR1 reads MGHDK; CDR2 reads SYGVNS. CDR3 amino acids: CASRQWGGNEQYF. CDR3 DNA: TGTGCCAGCAGACAGTGGGGCGGGAACGAGCAGTACTTC.

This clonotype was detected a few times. The CDR3 here is CASSLYGPSGSSYNEQFF. DNA for the CDR3: TGTGCCAGCAGCTTATACGGACCTAGCGGGAGCTCCTACAATGAGCAGTTCTTC. The V and J genes are TRBV7-2 and TRBJ2-1; 10 positions match TRBD2. CDR1 and CDR2 from the germline V gene are SGHTA and FQGNSA. The ends lost 2 bases at V and 0 bases at J; junction bases unmatched: 7. The CDR3 runs to 18 residues.

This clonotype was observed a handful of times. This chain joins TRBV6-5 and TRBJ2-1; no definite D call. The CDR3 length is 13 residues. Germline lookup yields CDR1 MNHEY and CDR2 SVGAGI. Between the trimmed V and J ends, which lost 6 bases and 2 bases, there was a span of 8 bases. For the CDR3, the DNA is TGTGCCAGCAGATCGCCAGCCTACAATGAGCAGTTCTTC. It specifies CASRSPAYNEQFF.

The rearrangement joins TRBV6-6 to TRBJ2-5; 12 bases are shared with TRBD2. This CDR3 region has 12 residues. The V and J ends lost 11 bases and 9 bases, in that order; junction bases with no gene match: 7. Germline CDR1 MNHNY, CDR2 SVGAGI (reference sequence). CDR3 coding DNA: TGTGCCGCTTGGACTAGCGGGAATCCCCAGTACTTC. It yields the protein CAAWTSGNPQYF.

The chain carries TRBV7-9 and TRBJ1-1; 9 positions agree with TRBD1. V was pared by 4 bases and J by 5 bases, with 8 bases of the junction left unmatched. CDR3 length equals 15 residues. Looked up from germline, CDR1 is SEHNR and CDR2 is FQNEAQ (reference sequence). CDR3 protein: CASSSPGTGSTEAFF. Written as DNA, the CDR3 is TGTGCCAGCAGCTCACCCGGGACAGGGAGTACTGAAGCTTTCTTT.

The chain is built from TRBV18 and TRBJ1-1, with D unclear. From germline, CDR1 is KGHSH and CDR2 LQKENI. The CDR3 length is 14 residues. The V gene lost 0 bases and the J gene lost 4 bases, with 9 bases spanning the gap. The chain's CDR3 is CASSPPVPGTEAFF. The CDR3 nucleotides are TGTGCCAGCTCACCACCGGTCCCGGGCACTGAAGCTTTCTTT.

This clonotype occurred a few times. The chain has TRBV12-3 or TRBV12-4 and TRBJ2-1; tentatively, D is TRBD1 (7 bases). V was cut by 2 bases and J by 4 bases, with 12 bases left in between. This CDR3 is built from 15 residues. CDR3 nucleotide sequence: TGTGCCAGCAGTTTATTTGCAGGGGGGTACAATGAGCAGTTCTTC. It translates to CASSLFAGGYNEQFF.

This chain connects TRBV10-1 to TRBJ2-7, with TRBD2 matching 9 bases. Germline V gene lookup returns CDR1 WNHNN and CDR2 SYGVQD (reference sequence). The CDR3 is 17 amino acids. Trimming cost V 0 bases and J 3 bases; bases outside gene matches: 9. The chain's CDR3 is CASSESKVGTSRYEQYF. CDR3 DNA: TGCGCCAGCAGTGAGTCCAAAGTGGGGACTAGCCGCTACGAGCAGTACTTC.

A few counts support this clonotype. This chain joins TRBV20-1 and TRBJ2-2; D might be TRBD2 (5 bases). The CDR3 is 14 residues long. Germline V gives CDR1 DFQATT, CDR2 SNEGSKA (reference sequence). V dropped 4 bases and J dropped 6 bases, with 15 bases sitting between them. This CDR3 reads CSAMSGSWAGELFF. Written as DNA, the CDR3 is TGCAGTGCTATGAGTGGGAGTTGGGCCGGGGAGCTGTTTTTT.

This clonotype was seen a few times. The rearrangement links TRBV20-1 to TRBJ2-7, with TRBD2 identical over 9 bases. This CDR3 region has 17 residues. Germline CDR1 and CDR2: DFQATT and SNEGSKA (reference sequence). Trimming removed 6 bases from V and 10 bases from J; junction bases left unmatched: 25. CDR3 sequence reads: CSAMGLADFVGLREQYF. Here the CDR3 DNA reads TGCAGTGCAATGGGACTAGCTGACTTTGTAGGATTACGAGAACAGTACTTC.

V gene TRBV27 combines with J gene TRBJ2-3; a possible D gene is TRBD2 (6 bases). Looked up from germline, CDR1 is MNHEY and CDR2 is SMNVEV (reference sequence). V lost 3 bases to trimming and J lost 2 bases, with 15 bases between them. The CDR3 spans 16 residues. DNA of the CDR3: TGTGCCAGCAGTTTGAGGCGGGGTGGGCTCACAGATACGCAGTATTTT. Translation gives CASSLRRGGLTDTQYF.

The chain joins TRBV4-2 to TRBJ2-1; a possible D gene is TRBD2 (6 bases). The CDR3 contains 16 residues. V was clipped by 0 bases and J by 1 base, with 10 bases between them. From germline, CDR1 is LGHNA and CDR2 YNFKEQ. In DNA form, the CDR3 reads TGTGCCAGCAGCCAAGAAGGGCTAGCGTCCTACAATGAGCAGTTCTTC. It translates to CASSQEGLASYNEQFF.

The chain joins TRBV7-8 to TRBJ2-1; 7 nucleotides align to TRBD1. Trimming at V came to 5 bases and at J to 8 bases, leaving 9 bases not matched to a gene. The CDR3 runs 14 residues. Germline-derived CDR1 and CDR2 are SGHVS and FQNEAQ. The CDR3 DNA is TGTGCCAGCAGCCCTCTAACAGGGGTGGATGAGCAGTTCTTC. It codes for CASSPLTGVDEQFF.

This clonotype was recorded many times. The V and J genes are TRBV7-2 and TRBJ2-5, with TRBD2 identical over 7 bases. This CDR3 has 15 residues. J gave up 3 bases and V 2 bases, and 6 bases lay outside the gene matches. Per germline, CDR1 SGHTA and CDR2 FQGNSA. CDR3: CASSLRTSWEETQYF. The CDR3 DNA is TGTGCCAGCAGCTTAAGGACTAGTTGGGAAGAGACCCAGTACTTC.

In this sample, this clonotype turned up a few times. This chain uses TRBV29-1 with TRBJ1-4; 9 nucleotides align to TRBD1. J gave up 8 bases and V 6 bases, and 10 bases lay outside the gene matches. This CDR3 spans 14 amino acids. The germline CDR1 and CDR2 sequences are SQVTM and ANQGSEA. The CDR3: CSVSEQGAQEKLFF. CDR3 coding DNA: TGCAGCGTCTCCGAACAGGGGGCGCAGGAAAAACTGTTTTTT.

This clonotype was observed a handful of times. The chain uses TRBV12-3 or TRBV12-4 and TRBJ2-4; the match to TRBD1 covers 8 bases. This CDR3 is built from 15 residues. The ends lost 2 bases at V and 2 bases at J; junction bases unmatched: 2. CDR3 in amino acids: CASSLQGAPKNIQYF. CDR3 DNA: TGTGCCAGCAGTTTACAGGGGGCGCCCAAAAACATTCAGTACTTC.

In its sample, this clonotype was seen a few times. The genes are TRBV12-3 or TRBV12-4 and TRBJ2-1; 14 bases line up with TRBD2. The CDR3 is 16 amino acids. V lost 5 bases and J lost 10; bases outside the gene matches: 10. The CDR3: CASSGVPGLAGEEQFF. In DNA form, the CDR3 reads TGTGCCAGCAGTGGAGTACCGGGACTAGCGGGAGAGGAGCAGTTCTTC.

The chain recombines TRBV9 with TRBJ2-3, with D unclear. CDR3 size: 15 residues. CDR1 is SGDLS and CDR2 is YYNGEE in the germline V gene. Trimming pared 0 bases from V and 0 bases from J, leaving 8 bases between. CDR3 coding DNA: TGTGCCAGCAGCGTAGTTTCTGGCAGCACAGATACGCAGTATTTT. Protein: CASSVVSGSTDTQYF.

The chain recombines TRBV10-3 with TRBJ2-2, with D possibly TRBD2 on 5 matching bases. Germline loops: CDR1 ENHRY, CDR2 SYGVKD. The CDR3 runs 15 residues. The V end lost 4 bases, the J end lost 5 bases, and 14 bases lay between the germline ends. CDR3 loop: CAISGPEGWTGELFF. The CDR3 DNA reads TGTGCCATCAGTGGACCCGAGGGATGGACCGGGGAGCTGTTTTTT.

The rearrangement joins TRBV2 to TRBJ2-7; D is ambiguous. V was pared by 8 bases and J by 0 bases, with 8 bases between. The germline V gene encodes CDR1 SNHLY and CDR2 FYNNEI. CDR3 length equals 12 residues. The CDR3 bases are TGTGCCAGCCCCTACGCCTCCTACGAGCAGTACTTC. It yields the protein CASPYASYEQYF. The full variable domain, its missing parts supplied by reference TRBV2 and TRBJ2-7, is EPEVTQTPSHQVTQMGQEVILRCVPISNHLYFYWYRQILGQKVEFLVSFYNNEISEKSEIFDDQFSVERPDGSNFTLKIRSTKLEDSAMYFCASPYASYEQYFGPGTRLTVT.

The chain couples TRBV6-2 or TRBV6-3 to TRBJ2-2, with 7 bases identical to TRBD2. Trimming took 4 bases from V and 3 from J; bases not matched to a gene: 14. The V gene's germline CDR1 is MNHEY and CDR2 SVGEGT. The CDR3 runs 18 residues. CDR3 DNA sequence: TGTGCCAGCAGTTTCACCGGGGGAACGGGGAGGGACACCGGGGAGCTGTTTTTT. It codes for CASSFTGGTGRDTGELFF.